A selection of T cell receptor beta chains follows, all from one sample in a study of beta chain features in type 1 diabetes. Sequenced by immunoSEQ multiplex PCR; TCRdb stores in-frame clones only, minus some. The top ten hold 0.093% of the sample, which has roughly 610,000 clones, 15% to 18% seen once. The material sequenced was naive CD4+ T cells from blood. The source is a man aged 18 to 35 in good health. Each CDR3 is given with its conserved first and last residue. The order of the fields is V gene, D gene, clone size, J gene, CDR3 length, CDR3 protein, CDR3 DNA. The D gene is left open where the match is weak. Expanded clones get a size class; other rows say once, few or many, or leave the size out.

V: TRBV7-8; D: TRBD1; size: -; J: TRBJ1-5; length: 16; CDR3: CASTTPKGTVDQPQHF; DNA: TGTGCCAGCACCACACCGAAAGGGACAGTGGATCAGCCCCAGCATTTT
V: TRBV7-2; D: -; size: few; J: TRBJ1-2; length: 15; CDR3: CASSSTGRSSYGYTF; DNA: TGTGCCAGCAGCTCCACAGGGAGATCGAGCTATGGCTACACCTTC
V: TRBV13; D: TRBD1; size: -; J: TRBJ1-4; length: 18; CDR3: CASSLRSPGGRTNEKLFF; DNA: TGTGCCAGCAGCTTACGATCGCCAGGGGGCCGAACTAATGAAAAACTGTTTTTT
V: TRBV9; D: -; size: -; J: TRBJ2-7; length: 18; CDR3: CASSPFGPDVSQVGRQYF; DNA: TGTGCCAGCAGCCCCTTCGGACCGGACGTCTCTCAGGTGGGCCGGCAGTACTTC
V: TRBV5-1; D: -; size: few; J: TRBJ1-1; length: 14; CDR3: CASSLGQKGNEAFF; DNA: TGCGCCAGCAGCCTTGGTCAGAAAGGGAATGAAGCTTTCTTT
V: TRBV28; D: -; size: -; J: TRBJ1-5; length: 15; CDR3: CASSLYDGNNQPQHF; DNA: TGTGCCAGCAGTTTATACGACGGGAACAATCAGCCCCAGCATTTT
V: TRBV7-9; D: TRBD1; size: few; J: TRBJ1-6; length: 14; CDR3: CASRSGTESSPLHF; DNA: TGTGCCAGCAGATCCGGGACAGAGTCCTCACCCCTCCACTTT
V: TRBV7-9; D: -; size: -; J: TRBJ1-4; length: 16; CDR3: CASSLEGGATNEKLFF; DNA: TGTGCCAGCAGCTTAGAGGGGGGAGCAACTAATGAAAAACTGTTTTTT
V: TRBV5-6; D: -; size: -; J: TRBJ2-2; length: 14; CDR3: CASRREPNTGELFF; DNA: TGTGCCAGCCGACGCGAACCGAACACCGGGGAGCTGTTTTTT
V: TRBV7-3; D: -; size: few; J: TRBJ2-7; length: 13; CDR3: CASSPDSSYEQYF; DNA: TGTGCCAGCAGCCCGGACAGTTCCTACGAGCAGTACTTC
V: TRBV27; D: -; size: few; J: TRBJ2-1; length: 15; CDR3: CASKAMWKRNNEQFF; DNA: TGTGCCAGCAAGGCGATGTGGAAAAGGAACAATGAGCAGTTCTTC
V: TRBV7-9; D: -; size: many; J: TRBJ2-1; length: 15; CDR3: CASSLVSPGNNEQFF; DNA: TGTGCCAGCAGCTTAGTCAGTCCGGGGAACAATGAGCAGTTCTTC
V: TRBV28; D: -; size: few; J: TRBJ1-1; length: 18; CDR3: CASSRVGPPAGRGAEAFF; DNA: TGTGCCAGCAGTAGGGTAGGGCCTCCGGCGGGCAGGGGAGCTGAAGCTTTCTTT
V: TRBV7-3; D: TRBD2; size: few; J: TRBJ2-1; length: 16; CDR3: CASSLKTGTSSHEQFF; DNA: TGTGCCAGCAGCTTAAAAACCGGGACTAGTTCCCATGAGCAGTTCTTC
V: TRBV9; D: TRBD1; size: -; J: TRBJ1-1; length: 17; CDR3: CASSVAGTGNLNTEAFF; DNA: TGTGCCAGCAGCGTAGCAGGGACAGGGAACCTGAACACTGAAGCTTTCTTT
V: TRBV9; D: TRBD1; size: once; J: TRBJ2-2; length: 18; CDR3: CASSARRGDRALTGELFF; DNA: TGTGCCAGCAGCGCCCGTAGGGGGGACAGGGCCCTCACCGGGGAGCTGTTTTTT
V: TRBV19; D: TRBD1; size: -; J: TRBJ1-1; length: 12; CDR3: CASTQGDTEAFF; DNA: TGTGCCAGTACACAGGGGGACACTGAAGCTTTCTTT
V: TRBV7-2; D: TRBD1; size: few; J: TRBJ2-6; length: 18; CDR3: CASSFNRGLGSGANVLTF; DNA: TGTGCCAGCAGCTTCAACAGGGGGCTGGGGTCTGGGGCCAACGTCCTGACTTTC
V: TRBV27; D: TRBD1; size: few; J: TRBJ2-4; length: 18; CDR3: CASSLAPQGVGSKNIQYF; DNA: TGTGCCAGCAGTTTAGCCCCACAGGGGGTCGGTTCCAAAAACATTCAGTACTTC
V: TRBV4-3; D: TRBD1; size: few; J: TRBJ2-7; length: 19; CDR3: CASSQDTGRGRISSYEQYF; DNA: TGCGCCAGCAGCCAAGATACGGGCAGGGGGAGAATTAGCTCCTACGAGCAGTACTTC
V: TRBV6-6; D: -; size: -; J: TRBJ1-1; length: 12; CDR3: CASTSEVREAFF; DNA: TGTGCCAGCACCTCCGAGGTCCGGGAAGCTTTCTTT
V: TRBV27; D: TRBD1; size: few; J: TRBJ2-2; length: 16; CDR3: CASSLDRAPNTGELFF; DNA: TGTGCCAGCAGTCTCGACAGGGCCCCGAACACCGGGGAGCTGTTTTTT
V: TRBV23-1; D: TRBD1; size: few; J: TRBJ2-6; length: 16; CDR3: CASRGQGISGANVLTF; DNA: TGCGCCAGCAGGGGACAGGGGATCTCTGGGGCCAACGTCCTGACTTTC
V: TRBV18; D: -; size: few; J: TRBJ1-3; length: 16; CDR3: CASSPPGKAAGNTIYF; DNA: TGTGCCAGCTCACCACCGGGCAAGGCTGCGGGAAACACCATATATTTT
V: TRBV18; D: -; size: few; J: TRBJ1-2; length: 12; CDR3: CASSPRSYGYTF; DNA: TGTGCCAGCTCACCTAGAAGCTATGGCTACACCTTC
V: TRBV15; D: TRBD1; size: few; J: TRBJ2-7; length: 16; CDR3: CATSRAGTGGAYEQYF; DNA: TGTGCCACCAGTAGAGCCGGGACAGGGGGCGCGTACGAGCAGTACTTC
V: TRBV5-6; D: -; size: -; J: TRBJ1-1; length: 15; CDR3: CASSPPRWLNTEAFF; DNA: TGTGCCAGCAGCCCCCCAAGGTGGTTGAACACTGAAGCTTTCTTT
V: TRBV11-2; D: -; size: few; J: TRBJ2-1; length: 17; CDR3: CASRYRRGSSSYNEQFF; DNA: TGTGCCAGCCGCTACCGTCGGGGCTCCAGCTCCTACAATGAGCAGTTCTTC
V: TRBV4-1; D: TRBD2; size: -; J: TRBJ2-2; length: 19; CDR3: CASSQPPGLAVTNTGELFF; DNA: TGCGCCAGCAGCCAACCACCGGGACTAGCGGTCACGAACACCGGGGAGCTGTTTTTT
V: TRBV7-2; D: TRBD2; size: -; J: TRBJ2-7; length: 17; CDR3: CASSPRGGLAEDYEQYF; DNA: TGTGCCAGCAGCCCTAGAGGGGGACTAGCGGAAGACTACGAGCAGTACTTC
V: TRBV5-6; D: TRBD2; size: few; J: TRBJ2-3; length: 15; CDR3: CASSFSGRAEDTQYF; DNA: TGTGCCAGCAGCTTCAGCGGGAGGGCTGAAGATACGCAGTATTTT
V: TRBV2; D: TRBD1; size: few; J: TRBJ2-6; length: 15; CDR3: CASSNRGTGANVLTF; DNA: TGTGCCAGCAGTAACAGGGGGACTGGGGCCAACGTCCTGACTTTC
V: TRBV5-1; D: -; size: few; J: TRBJ1-1; length: 14; CDR3: CASSLTWGNTEAFF; DNA: TGCGCCAGCAGCTTGACCTGGGGTAACACTGAAGCTTTCTTT
V: TRBV5-1; D: TRBD2; size: few; J: TRBJ2-1; length: 14; CDR3: CASSLAGTYNEQFF; DNA: TGCGCCAGCAGCTTAGCGGGGACCTACAATGAGCAGTTCTTC
V: TRBV4-1; D: -; size: -; J: TRBJ1-2; length: 14; CDR3: CASSQVLRNYGYTF; DNA: TGCGCCAGCAGCCAAGTGCTGAGAAACTATGGCTACACCTTC
V: TRBV27; D: -; size: -; J: TRBJ1-6; length: 14; CDR3: CASSFGVHNSPLHF; DNA: TGTGCCAGCAGTTTTGGAGTACATAATTCACCCCTCCACTTT
V: TRBV13; D: -; size: -; J: TRBJ1-1; length: 15; CDR3: CASSGLSRGNTEAFF; DNA: TGTGCCAGCAGCGGCTTAAGTAGAGGGAACACTGAAGCTTTCTTT
V: TRBV5-1; D: -; size: -; J: TRBJ2-1; length: 14; CDR3: CASSSASMGTEQFF; DNA: TGCGCCAGCAGCTCCGCGAGCATGGGTACTGAGCAGTTCTTC
V: TRBV7-2; D: TRBD2; size: few; J: TRBJ2-3; length: 15; CDR3: CASSPLAGGTDTQYF; DNA: TGTGCCAGCAGCCCTCTAGCGGGGGGCACAGATACGCAGTATTTT
V: TRBV2; D: -; size: -; J: TRBJ2-2; length: 14; CDR3: CASRSGTTTGELFF; DNA: TGTGCCAGCAGATCCGGGACAACCACCGGGGAGCTGTTTTTT
V: TRBV19; D: TRBD1; size: -; J: TRBJ1-3; length: 15; CDR3: CASNNRGTSGNTIYF; DNA: TGTGCCAGTAACAACAGGGGGACCTCTGGAAACACCATATATTTT
V: TRBV5-1; D: -; size: few; J: TRBJ2-3; length: 14; CDR3: CASSLLQYTDTQYF; DNA: TGCGCCAGCAGCTTGTTACAGTACACAGATACGCAGTATTTT
V: TRBV18; D: -; size: -; J: TRBJ2-3; length: 15; CDR3: CASSISGLRTDTQYF; DNA: TGTGCCAGCTCAATCTCCGGGTTGCGCACAGATACGCAGTATTTT
V: TRBV5-1; D: -; size: -; J: TRBJ2-3; length: 12; CDR3: CASRGWTDTQYF; DNA: TGCGCCAGCAGGGGGTGGACAGATACGCAGTATTTT
V: TRBV7-3; D: -; size: few; J: TRBJ2-3; length: 13; CDR3: CASSFSYQDTQYF; DNA: TGTGCCAGCAGCTTTAGTTACCAGGATACGCAGTATTTT
V: TRBV5-1; D: TRBD1; size: few; J: TRBJ2-7; length: 16; CDR3: CASSSPLRDRSHEQYF; DNA: TGCGCCAGCAGCTCCCCTCTCCGGGACAGGAGCCACGAGCAGTACTTC
V: TRBV7-9; D: -; size: -; J: TRBJ1-3; length: 12; CDR3: CASSYRGNTIYF; DNA: TGTGCCAGCAGCTACAGGGGAAACACCATATATTTT